Listed below are T cell receptor beta chains from one sample, sequenced in a study of T cells in localized non-small cell lung cancer. Using immunoSEQ multiplex PCR, the repertoire was profiled, and TCRdb retains in-frame clones only, with some absent. The sample includes 31,000 or so clones, roughly 91% of them seen just once. Sequencing was performed on peripheral blood, taken before any cancer treatment. Receptors were obtained from a female donor at least 60 years old with stage I lung adenocarcinoma. CDR3s include the opening cysteine and the closing phenylalanine or tryptophan. The D gene is left open where the match is weak. Some rows mark clone size as missing; the rest say once, few, many or name a class of expanded clone.

>TRBD1|TRBV19|TRBJ1-2|once
CASSGQLNYGYTF
TGTGCCAGTTCGGGACAGCTTAACTATGGCTACACCTTC
>NA|TRBV6-1|TRBJ2-1|NA
CASSELGGYNEQFF
TGTGCCAGCAGTGAACTGGGCGGCTACAATGAGCAGTTCTTC
>NA|TRBV28|TRBJ1-2|NA
CASSQGTANYGYTF
TGTGCCAGCAGCCAGGGGACGGCTAACTATGGCTACACCTTC
>TRBD1|TRBV5-1|TRBJ1-1|NA
CASSPGQGVTEAFF
TGCGCCAGCAGCCCCGGACAGGGGGTCACTGAAGCTTTCTTT
>NA|TRBV7-2|TRBJ2-6|few
CASSLVGNGANVLTF
TGTGCCAGCAGCTTAGTAGGCAATGGGGCCAACGTCCTGACTTTC
>TRBD2|TRBV19|TRBJ2-3|few
CASSSGSGADTQYF
TGTGCCAGTAGTAGCGGGAGTGGCGCAGATACGCAGTATTTT
>NA|TRBV28|TRBJ2-7|NA
CASSLRAESYF
TGTGCCAGCAGTTTGCGAGCGGAGTCTTACTTC
>NA|TRBV7-2|TRBJ2-3|NA
CASSLRVSPDTQYF
TGTGCCAGCAGCTTAAGGGTCTCCCCCGATACGCAGTATTTT
>NA|TRBV7-8|TRBJ2-7|NA
CASSFGRPYEQYF
TGTGCCAGCAGCTTTGGCAGGCCCTACGAGCAGTACTTC
>NA|TRBV7-2|TRBJ1-3|NA
CASSPSPQTGNTIYF
TGTGCCAGCAGCCCTTCTCCCCAAACTGGAAACACCATATATTTT
>NA|TRBV6-1|TRBJ2-3|NA
CASSASTDTQYF
TGTGCCAGCAGTGCAAGCACAGATACGCAGTATTTT
>NA|TRBV11-3|TRBJ2-1|NA
CASSFSGLDEQFF
TGTGCCAGCAGCTTTTCAGGGTTGGATGAGCAGTTCTTC
>NA|TRBV30|TRBJ1-2|NA
CAWSVGPGNGYTF
TGTGCCTGGAGTGTAGGCCCAGGGAATGGCTACACCTTC
>TRBD1|TRBV7-2|TRBJ2-5|NA
CASSLSWTGGWETQYF
TGTGCCAGCAGCTTATCCTGGACAGGGGGTTGGGAGACCCAGTACTTC
>NA|TRBV18|TRBJ1-1|NA
CASSPMGEAGEAFF
TGTGCCAGCTCACCGATGGGGGAAGCGGGTGAAGCTTTCTTT
>TRBD2|TRBV18|TRBJ2-7|NA
CASSPQGLEGSYEQYF
TGTGCCAGCTCACCACAGGGACTAGAGGGGTCCTACGAGCAGTACTTC
>NA|TRBV5-5|TRBJ1-4|NA
CASSLRFTNEKLFF
TGTGCCAGCAGCTTGAGGTTTACTAATGAAAAACTGTTTTTT
>TRBD2|TRBV2|TRBJ2-7|NA
CASSEFAAGGIPYEQYF
TGTGCCAGCAGTGAATTTGCGGCGGGGGGGATCCCCTACGAGCAGTACTTC
>TRBD2|TRBV9|TRBJ2-7|once
CASSSTEGLAGVSEQYF
TGTGCCAGCAGCTCTACCGAGGGACTAGCGGGAGTCAGCGAGCAGTACTTC
>NA|TRBV6-6|TRBJ2-2|NA
CASRSGAGVTGELFF
TGTGCCAGCAGGAGCGGGGCAGGGGTCACCGGGGAGCTGTTTTTT
>NA|TRBV19|TRBJ2-1|few
CASSINSYNEQFF
TGTGCCAGTAGTATAAACTCATACAATGAGCAGTTCTTC
>NA|TRBV2|TRBJ2-1|NA
CASNSRDWGDEQFF
TGTGCCAGCAACTCGCGGGATTGGGGCGATGAGCAGTTCTTC
>TRBD2|TRBV30|TRBJ2-2|NA
CAWSSGLATGELFF
TGTGCCTGGAGTTCCGGACTAGCCACCGGGGAGCTGTTTTTT
>TRBD2|TRBV9|TRBJ2-7|NA
CASSVVPAGVEQYF
TGTGCCAGCAGCGTAGTTCCAGCGGGAGTCGAGCAGTACTTC
>NA|TRBV5-1|TRBJ2-3|NA
CASSLTGGNTDTQYF
TGCGCCAGCAGCTTGACCGGCGGAAACACAGATACGCAGTATTTT
>TRBD1|TRBV5-5|TRBJ2-7|NA
CASSLAGGSYEQYF
TGTGCCAGCAGCTTGGCAGGGGGCTCCTACGAGCAGTACTTC
>NA|TRBV5-1|TRBJ1-2|NA
CASSREGRGYTF
TGCGCCAGCAGCAGAGAGGGACGTGGCTACACCTTC
>NA|TRBV7-9|TRBJ1-3|NA
CASSLDRRQNSGNTIYF
TGTGCCAGCAGCTTAGATCGACGGCAGAACTCTGGAAACACCATATATTTT
>TRBD1|TRBV7-9|TRBJ2-6|NA
CASSLRDSIFLSGANVLTF
TGTGCCAGCAGCCTCCGGGACAGTATTTTTCTCTCTGGGGCCAACGTCCTGACTTTC
>NA|TRBV7-2|TRBJ2-7|NA
CASSLRQSYEQYF
TGTGCCAGCAGCCTGCGACAGTCCTACGAGCAGTACTTC
>NA|TRBV5-4|TRBJ2-1|NA
CASSFSGPSSYNEQFF
TGTGCCAGCAGCTTCAGCGGACCGAGCTCCTACAATGAGCAGTTCTTC
>NA|TRBV20-1|TRBJ1-1|NA
CSARGPLVAFF
TGCAGTGCTAGAGGCCCCTTAGTAGCTTTCTTT
>NA|TRBV2|TRBJ1-5|NA
CASSGDSSNQPQHF
TGTGCCAGCAGTGGAGACAGTTCCAATCAGCCCCAGCATTTT
>NA|TRBV4-3|TRBJ1-6|NA
CASSQEFRPGSPLHF
TGCGCCAGCAGCCAAGAGTTCCGCCCCGGCTCACCCCTCCACTTT
>NA|TRBV11-2|TRBJ1-6|NA
CASSPSLGRLHF
TGTGCCAGCAGCCCCTCGCTAGGTCGTCTCCACTTT
>NA|TRBV5-1|TRBJ2-7|NA
CASSRGTKILGYEQYF
TGCGCCAGCAGCCGGGGGACCAAAATTCTGGGGTACGAGCAGTACTTC
>NA|TRBV7-2|TRBJ2-1|NA
CASSSTRWEEFF
TGTGCCAGCAGCTCGACTAGATGGGAGGAGTTCTTC
>TRBD1|TRBV27|TRBJ1-1|once
CASSSHLSGGTEAFF
TGTGCCAGCAGTTCCCACCTGTCAGGGGGCACTGAAGCTTTCTTT
>NA|TRBV27|TRBJ1-4|NA
CASAGWQVGEKLFF
TGTGCCAGTGCTGGGTGGCAGGTCGGCGAAAAACTGTTTTTT
>NA|TRBV19|TRBJ1-1|NA
CASSIPRAGYTEAFF
TGTGCCAGTAGTATCCCAAGGGCCGGTTACACTGAAGCTTTCTTT
>NA|TRBV4-3|TRBJ2-5|NA
CASSQGTTRSVETQYF
TGCGCCAGCAGCCAAGGGACTACCCGGAGTGTGGAGACCCAGTACTTC
>TRBD1|TRBV11-2|TRBJ1-5|NA
CASSLGWEGTGNQPQHF
TGTGCCAGCAGCTTAGGGTGGGAAGGGACAGGGAATCAGCCCCAGCATTTT
>TRBD1|TRBV6-5|TRBJ1-5|NA
CASRARTGFQPQHF
TGTGCCAGCAGGGCAAGGACAGGGTTTCAGCCCCAGCATTTT
>NA|TRBV2|TRBJ2-2|NA
CASTHPGQSENTGELFF
TGTGCCAGCACCCACCCTGGTCAGAGCGAAAACACCGGGGAGCTGTTTTTT
>NA|TRBV4-2|TRBJ2-7|NA
CASSQEGSAYYEQYF
TGTGCCAGCAGCCAAGAGGGTTCGGCCTACTACGAGCAGTACTTC
>TRBD1|TRBV2|TRBJ2-7|NA
CASSWDRHREQYF
TGTGCCAGCAGTTGGGACAGGCATCGCGAGCAGTACTTC
>TRBD1|TRBV10-2|TRBJ2-7|NA
CASSAGQSYEQYF
TGCGCCAGCAGTGCGGGACAGTCCTACGAGCAGTACTTC
>NA|TRBV19|TRBJ2-4|NA
CASSIWGEAKNIQYF
TGTGCCAGTAGTATTTGGGGGGAGGCCAAAAACATTCAGTACTTC
>NA|TRBV18|TRBJ2-2|NA
CASSPEGSVTGELFF
TGTGCCAGCTCACCCGAGGGATCTGTCACCGGGGAGCTGTTTTTT
>TRBD1|TRBV7-7|TRBJ1-2|once
CASSPDRAKPHYGYTF
TGTGCCAGCAGCCCCGACAGGGCCAAACCCCACTATGGCTACACCTTC
>TRBD2|TRBV7-9|TRBJ2-1|NA
CASSLSLAGSYNEQFF
TGTGCCAGCAGCTTATCCCTAGCGGGATCCTACAATGAGCAGTTCTTC
>NA|TRBV19|TRBJ1-4|NA
CASSFTFATNEKLFF
TGTGCCAGTAGTTTTACATTTGCAACTAATGAAAAACTGTTTTTT